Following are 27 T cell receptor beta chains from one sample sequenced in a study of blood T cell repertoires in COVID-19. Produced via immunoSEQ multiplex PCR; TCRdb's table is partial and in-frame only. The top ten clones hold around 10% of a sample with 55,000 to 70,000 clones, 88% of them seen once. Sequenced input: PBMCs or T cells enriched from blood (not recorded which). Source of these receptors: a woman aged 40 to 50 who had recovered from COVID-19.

This CDR3 is CASRSLSEQFF. CDR3 DNA: TGTGCCAGCAGGAGCCTAAGTGAGCAGTTCTTC. The chain has TRBV6-5 and TRBJ2-1; D unresolved. CDR1 and CDR2 from the germline V gene are MNHEY and SVGAGI. With 6 bases removed from V and 9 bases from J, the gap between germline ends came to 9 bases. The CDR3 is made up of 11 amino acids.

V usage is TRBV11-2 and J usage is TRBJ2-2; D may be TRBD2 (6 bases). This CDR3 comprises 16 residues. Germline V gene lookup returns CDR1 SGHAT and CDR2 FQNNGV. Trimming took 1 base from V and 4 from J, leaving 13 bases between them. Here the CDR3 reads CASSLAPRGTTGELFF. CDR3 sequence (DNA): TGTGCCAGCAGCTTAGCCCCCCGGGGGACCACCGGGGAGCTGTTTTTT. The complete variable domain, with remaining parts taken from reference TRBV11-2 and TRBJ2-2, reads EAGVAQSPRYKIIEKRQSVAFWCNPISGHATLYWYQQILGQGPKLLIQFQNNGVVDDSQLPKDRFSAERLKGVDSTLKIQPAKLEDSAVYLCASSLAPRGTTGELFFGEGSRLTVL.

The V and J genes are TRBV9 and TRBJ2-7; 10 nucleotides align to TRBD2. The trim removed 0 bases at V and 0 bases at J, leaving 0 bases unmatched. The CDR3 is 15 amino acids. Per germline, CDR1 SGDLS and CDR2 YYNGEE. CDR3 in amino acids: CASSVGTSGSYEQYF. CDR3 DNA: TGTGCCAGCAGCGTAGGGACTAGCGGCTCCTACGAGCAGTACTTC.

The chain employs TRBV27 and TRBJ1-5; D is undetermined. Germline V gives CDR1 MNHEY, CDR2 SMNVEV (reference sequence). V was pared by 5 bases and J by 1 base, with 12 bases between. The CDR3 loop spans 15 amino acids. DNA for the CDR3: TGTGCCAGCAGTCCGGACTTTATGAGCAATCAGCCCCAGCATTTT. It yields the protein CASSPDFMSNQPQHF.

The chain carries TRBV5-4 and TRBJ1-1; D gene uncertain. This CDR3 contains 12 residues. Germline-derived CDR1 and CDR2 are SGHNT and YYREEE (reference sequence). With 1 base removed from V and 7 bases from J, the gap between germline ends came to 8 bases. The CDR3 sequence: CASSLRGGEAFF. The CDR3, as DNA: TGTGCCAGCAGCTTGAGAGGAGGTGAAGCTTTCTTT.

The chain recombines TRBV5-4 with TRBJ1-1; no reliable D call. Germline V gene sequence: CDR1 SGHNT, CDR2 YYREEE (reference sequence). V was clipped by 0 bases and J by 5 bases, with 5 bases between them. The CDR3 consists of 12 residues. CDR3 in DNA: TGTGCCAGCAGCTTGGTGGAGACTGAAGCTTTCTTT. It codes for CASSLVETEAFF.

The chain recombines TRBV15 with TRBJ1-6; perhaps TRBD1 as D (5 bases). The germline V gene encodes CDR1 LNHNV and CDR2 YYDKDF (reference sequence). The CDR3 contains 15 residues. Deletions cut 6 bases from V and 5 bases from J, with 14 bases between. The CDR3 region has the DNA TGTGCCACCAGGGACCCGACAGTTAATAATTCACCCCTCCACTTT. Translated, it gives CATRDPTVNNSPLHF.

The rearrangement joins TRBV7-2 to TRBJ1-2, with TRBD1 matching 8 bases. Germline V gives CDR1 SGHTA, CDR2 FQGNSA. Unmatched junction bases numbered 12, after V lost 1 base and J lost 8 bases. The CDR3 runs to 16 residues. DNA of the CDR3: TGTGCCAGCAGCTTAGAATCTGCGACAGGGGTTAACGGCTACACCTTC. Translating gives CASSLESATGVNGYTF.

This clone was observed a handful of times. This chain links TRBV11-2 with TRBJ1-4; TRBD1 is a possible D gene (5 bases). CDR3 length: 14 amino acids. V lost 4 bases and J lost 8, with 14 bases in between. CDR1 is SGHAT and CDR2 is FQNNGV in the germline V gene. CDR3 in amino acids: CASSWGREAEKLFF. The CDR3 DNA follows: TGTGCCAGCAGCTGGGGCAGGGAAGCCGAAAAACTGTTTTTT.

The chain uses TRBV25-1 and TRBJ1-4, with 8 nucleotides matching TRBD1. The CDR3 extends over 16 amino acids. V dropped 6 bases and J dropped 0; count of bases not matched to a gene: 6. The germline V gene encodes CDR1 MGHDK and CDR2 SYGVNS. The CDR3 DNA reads TGTGCCAGCAGACCGGGACAGGCGACAACTAATGAAAAACTGTTTTTT. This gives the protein CASRPGQATTNEKLFF.

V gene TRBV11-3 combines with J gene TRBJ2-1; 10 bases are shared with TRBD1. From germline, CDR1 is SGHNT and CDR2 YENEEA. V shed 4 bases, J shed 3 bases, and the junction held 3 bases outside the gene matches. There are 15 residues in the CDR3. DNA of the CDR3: TGTGCCAGCAGCTACGGACAGGGGGACTACAATGAGCAGTTCTTC. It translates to CASSYGQGDYNEQFF.

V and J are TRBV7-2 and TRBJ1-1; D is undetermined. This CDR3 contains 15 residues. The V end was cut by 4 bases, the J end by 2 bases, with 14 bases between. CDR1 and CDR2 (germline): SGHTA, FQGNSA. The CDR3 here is CASSSPWTVNTEAFF. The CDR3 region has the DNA TGTGCCAGCAGCTCTCCCTGGACTGTAAACACTGAAGCTTTCTTT.

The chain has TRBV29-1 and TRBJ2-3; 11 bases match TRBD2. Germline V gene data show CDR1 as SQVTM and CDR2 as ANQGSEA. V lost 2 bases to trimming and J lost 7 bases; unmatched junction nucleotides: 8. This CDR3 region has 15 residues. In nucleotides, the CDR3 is TGCAGCGTTGAATCGCTAGCGGGGGGACGGAATACGCAGTATTTT. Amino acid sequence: CSVESLAGGRNTQYF.

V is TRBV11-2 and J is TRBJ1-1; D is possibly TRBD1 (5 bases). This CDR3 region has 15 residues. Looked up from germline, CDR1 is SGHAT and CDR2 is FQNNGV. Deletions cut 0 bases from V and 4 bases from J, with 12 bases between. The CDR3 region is CASSLDWWGVTEAFF. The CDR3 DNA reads TGTGCCAGCAGCTTAGATTGGTGGGGGGTCACTGAAGCTTTCTTT.

Here the CDR3 DNA reads TGTGCCAGCAGTTTGGCACAAAACATTCAGTACTTC. Encoded protein: CASSLAQNIQYF. The chain carries TRBV12-3 or TRBV12-4 and TRBJ2-4; D is unresolved. The CDR3 contains 12 residues. The V end lost 3 bases, the J end lost 5 bases, and 5 bases lay between the germline ends.

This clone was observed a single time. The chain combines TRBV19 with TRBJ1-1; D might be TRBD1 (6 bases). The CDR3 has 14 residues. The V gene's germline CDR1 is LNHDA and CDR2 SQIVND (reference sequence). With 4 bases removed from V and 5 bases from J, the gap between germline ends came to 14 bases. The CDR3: CASSTLQGGTEAFF. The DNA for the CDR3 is TGTGCCAGTAGTACCCTACAGGGAGGGACTGAAGCTTTCTTT.

The CDR3 nucleotides read TGCGCCAGCAGCGGACAAGCCACCGGGGAGCTGTTTTTT. Its translation: CASSGQATGELFF. The chain is built from TRBV5-1 and TRBJ2-2; D is perhaps TRBD1 (5 bases). Germline V gene lookup returns CDR1 SGHRS and CDR2 YFSETQ. V gave up 4 bases and J gave up 4 bases, with 8 bases separating them. This CDR3 has 13 amino acids.

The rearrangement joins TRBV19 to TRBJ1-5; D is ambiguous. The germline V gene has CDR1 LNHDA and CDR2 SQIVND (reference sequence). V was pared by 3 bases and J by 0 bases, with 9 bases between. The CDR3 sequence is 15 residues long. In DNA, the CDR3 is TGTGCCAGTAGTATTGCGGCAGATAGCAATCAGCCCCAGCATTTT. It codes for CASSIAADSNQPQHF.

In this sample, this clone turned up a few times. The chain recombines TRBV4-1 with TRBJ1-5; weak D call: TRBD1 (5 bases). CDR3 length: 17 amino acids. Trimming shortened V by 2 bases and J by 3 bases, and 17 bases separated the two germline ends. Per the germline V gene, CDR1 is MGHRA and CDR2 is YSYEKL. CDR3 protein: CASSQPRDGRFNQPQHF. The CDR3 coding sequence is TGCGCCAGCAGCCAACCCCGGGACGGGAGGTTCAATCAGCCCCAGCATTTT.

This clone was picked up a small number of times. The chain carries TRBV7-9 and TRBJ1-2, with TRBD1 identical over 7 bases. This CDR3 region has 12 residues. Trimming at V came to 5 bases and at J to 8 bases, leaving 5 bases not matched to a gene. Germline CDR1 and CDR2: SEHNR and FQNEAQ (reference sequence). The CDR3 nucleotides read TGTGCCAGCAGCACAACAGGGGTAGGCTACACCTTC. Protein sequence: CASSTTGVGYTF.

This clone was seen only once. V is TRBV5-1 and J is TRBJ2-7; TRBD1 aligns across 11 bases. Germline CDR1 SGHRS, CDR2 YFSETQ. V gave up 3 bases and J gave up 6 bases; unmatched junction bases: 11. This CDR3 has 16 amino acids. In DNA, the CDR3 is TGCGCCAGCAGCTCAGGGACAGGGGGTCGCCTAGGCGAGCAGTACTTC. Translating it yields CASSSGTGGRLGEQYF. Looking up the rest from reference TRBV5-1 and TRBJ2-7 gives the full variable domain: KAGVTQTPRYLIKTRGQQVTLSCSPISGHRSVSWYQQTPGQGLQFLFEYFSETQRNKGNFPGRFSGRQFSNSRSEMNVSTLELGDSALYLCASSSGTGGRLGEQYFGPGTRLTVT.

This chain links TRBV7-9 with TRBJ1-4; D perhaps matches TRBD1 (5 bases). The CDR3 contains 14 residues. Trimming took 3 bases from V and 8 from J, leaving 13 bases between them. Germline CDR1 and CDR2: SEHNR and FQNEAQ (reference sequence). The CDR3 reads CASSFGGGREKLFF. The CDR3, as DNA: TGTGCCAGCAGCTTCGGGGGAGGGCGCGAAAAACTGTTTTTT.

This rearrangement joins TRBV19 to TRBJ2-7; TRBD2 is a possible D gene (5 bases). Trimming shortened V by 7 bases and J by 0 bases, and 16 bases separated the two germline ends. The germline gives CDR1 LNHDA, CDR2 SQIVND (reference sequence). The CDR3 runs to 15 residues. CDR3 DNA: TGTGCCAGTATTCAATCGGGGAGAGGCTCCTACGAGCAGTACTTC. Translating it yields CASIQSGRGSYEQYF.

CDR3 in amino acids: CASSLRQSISGNTIYF. The CDR3, as DNA: TGTGCCAGCAGCTTACGACAGAGTATCTCTGGAAACACCATATATTTT. V is TRBV7-9 and J is TRBJ1-3, with D maybe TRBD1 (5 bases). The CDR3 is made up of 16 amino acids. CDR1 is SEHNR, CDR2 FQNEAQ, per germline (reference sequence). Trimming took off 2 bases at V and 0 bases at J, with 11 bases between the two ends.

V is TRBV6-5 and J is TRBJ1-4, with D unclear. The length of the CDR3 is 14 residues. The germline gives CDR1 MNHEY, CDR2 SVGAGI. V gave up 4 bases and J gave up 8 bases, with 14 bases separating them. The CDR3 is CASSSGSRGEKLFF. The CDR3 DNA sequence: TGTGCCAGCAGTTCCGGGTCGCGAGGCGAAAAACTGTTTTTT.

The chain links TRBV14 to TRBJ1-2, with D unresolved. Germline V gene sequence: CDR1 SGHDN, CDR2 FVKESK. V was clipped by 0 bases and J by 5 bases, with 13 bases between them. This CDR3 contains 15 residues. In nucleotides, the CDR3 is TGTGCCAGCAGCCAAGATTCGAGGACTGTTTATGGCTACACCTTC. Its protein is CASSQDSRTVYGYTF.

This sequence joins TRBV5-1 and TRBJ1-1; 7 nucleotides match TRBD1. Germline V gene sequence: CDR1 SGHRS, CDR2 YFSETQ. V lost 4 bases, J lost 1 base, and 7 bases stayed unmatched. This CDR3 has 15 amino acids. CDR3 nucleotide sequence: TGCGCCAGCAGCACCGGACAGGCCTCGAACACTGAAGCTTTCTTT. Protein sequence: CASSTGQASNTEAFF.